The sequence of this TCR beta chain was determined in a study of beta chain features in type 1 diabetes (dated by TCRdb to the late 2010s). As for the study more broadly: Patients and healthy donors did not differ in mean age, gender distribution, total cell number or subset yield. Naive and central memory subsets were obtained from all 30 or so donors, but regulatory and stem cell-like memory subsets were isolated from only 8 patients and roughly 8 healthy donors. In the study, recently diagnosed type 1 diabetes patients and matched healthy donors were compared on the TCRB repertoires of their sorted circulating CD4+ T cell subsets. A total of roughly 100 million sorted cells were examined across all samples, and RNA yield correlated strongly with the number of cells per subset. The full study reports these points: Because cDNA was sequenced instead of genomic DNA, highly expressing activated cells could be over-represented, though the groups showed no difference in activation or CD3 levels. At VDJ recombination sites, type 1 diabetes patients had fewer insertions and more deleted nucleotides, which implies abnormalities in thymic rearrangement. PCR may preferentially amplify shorter templates, but because patient and control samples were amplified and corrected together, any resulting skew would affect both groups equally. Naive, central memory and regulatory TCRB repertoires appeared to be more similar among patients than among healthy donors. Because the HLA sub-analyses included only small numbers of individuals, any influence of HLA type on TCRB rearrangement was left unresolved. In all four CD4+ subsets, TCRB CDR3 length was moderately but significantly shorter in type 1 diabetes patients.

A single peripheral blood draw of approximately 0.11 L on average was collected from each donor into heparinised tubes. A BD FACSAria II and a panel including CD45RO, CCR7, CD25, CD127, CD95 and CD27 were used to sort naive, central memory, regulatory and stem cell-like memory CD4+ T cells. Every sorted population had a purity above 95%. PBMCs were separated immediately by Lymphoprep density gradient centrifugation and were stained directly, without being cultured. So that batch effects would be minimized, each experiment stained and sorted samples in pairs, pairing one healthy donor with one patient. The entire amount of isolated RNA was reverse transcribed using the High Capacity cDNA Reverse Transcription Kit, so the sequenced TCRB transcripts were expressed ones. For stem cell-like memory T cell samples, survey-depth immunoSEQ sequencing was used, averaging around 1 million total reads per sample. Sorted cells were lysed in RLT buffer, and RNA was extracted using DNase-treated RNeasy Micro or Mini kits according to cell number. Each cell subset was processed on its own to prevent cross-contamination, while patient and healthy donor samples were processed together. The immunoSEQ multiplex PCR was used to amplify TCRB sequences from cDNA, yielding 87-bp fragments that span the CDR3 region. Sequencing of the amplicons was performed on the Illumina HiSeq platform. Turning to the authors' computational methods: Synthetic template baselines were used to correct PCR bias computationally, reads within Hamming distance 2 were collapsed together, and singletons that could not be merged were discarded. Reads were aligned against IMGT to assign V, D and J genes, CDR3 length and insertions or deletions at six rearrangement sites. Within each subset, clonotype counts were normalized to the number of sorted cells before true diversity and Gini coefficients were calculated with the tcR R package. Repertoire sharing was quantified using the overlap coefficient calculated on TCRB nucleotide sequences. TCRdb took over this immuneACCESS table, retaining in-frame rearrangements with V and J assigned. Such tables are incomplete; in checked studies, under half of the missing clones stem from an unresolved V gene, and the remainder is unexplained. V, J and clone size are taken as reported in that table, and D and trimming were inferred from the DNA itself. The sample table shows 15,000 to 20,000 clones, and 50% are seen once. In total, the top ten clones hold approximately 0.4% of the sample.

This clone showed up just a few times. Its antigen target is currently unknown. No much larger clone is present one base from it, and per-base qualities are unavailable. This sequence originates from a man between 18 and 29 years old in good health. Source material: stem cell memory CD4+ T cells from blood. This specimen's cell subset or site label, per the study, means: stem cell-like memory CD4+ T cells.

The CDR3 is CASSTSVTEAFF. The DNA is TGTGCCTCATCAACCTCGGTTACTGAAGCTTTCTTT. This sequence uses TRBV30 and TRBJ1-1, with the identity of the D gene unclear. A distance of 14 bases separates the germline ends of V and J, which lose 7 bases and 5 bases respectively. The germline V gene (reference sequence) gives CDR1 as GTSNPN and CDR2 as SVGIG. From cysteine to phenylalanine, the CDR3 is 12 amino acids long. Of the read, only the CDR3 DNA is kept; its 36 bases are in frame from base 1.